This is a list of T cell receptor beta chains from one sample in a study of blood T cell repertoires in COVID-19. Sequenced by immunoSEQ multiplex PCR; TCRdb stores in-frame clones only, minus some. The table lists 250,000 to 350,000 clones, 80% to 90% of them singletons, with 6% to 8% in the top ten. Sequencing was performed on peripheral blood. The receptor set was obtained from a woman between 45 and 65 years old with COVID-19, enrolled during active disease. Both conserved end residues are part of each CDR3. D genes are given only for firm matches. Part of the rows lack a size; the others show once, few, many or a class for expanded clones.

d_call	clone_size	cdr3_length	v_call	j_call	cdr3_aa	cdr3_nt
TRBD1	.	11	TRBV7-9	TRBJ1-2	CASSFRGGYTF	TGTGCCAGCAGCTTCAGGGGGGGCTACACCTTC
TRBD2	.	13	TRBV11-3	TRBJ2-7	CASSLGLVYEQYF	TGTGCCAGCAGTTTAGGACTAGTTTACGAGCAGTACTTC
.	.	14	TRBV20-1	TRBJ2-2	CSASQGLGTGELFF	TGCAGTGCTAGTCAGGGGCTCGGTACCGGGGAGCTGTTTTTT
.	.	13	TRBV6-5	TRBJ2-5	CASSHTGSETQYF	TGTGCCAGCAGCCACACAGGGTCGGAGACCCAGTACTTC
.	.	16	TRBV19	TRBJ1-2	CASSGFEVRKGGGYTF	TGTGCCAGTAGTGGTTTTGAGGTGCGAAAAGGAGGTGGCTACACCTTC
.	.	14	TRBV6-5	TRBJ2-5	CASSPPWGRETQYF	TGTGCCAGCAGTCCCCCGTGGGGGCGGGAGACCCAGTACTTC
.	once	17	TRBV4-1	TRBJ2-2	CASSQDSYRENAWELFF	TGCGCCAGCAGCCAAGATTCGTACCGGGAGAACGCGTGGGAGCTGTTTTTT
.	.	15	TRBV15	TRBJ2-7	CATSRDSGSSYEQYF	TGTGCCACCAGCAGAGATTCCGGGAGCTCCTACGAGCAGTACTTC
.	.	15	TRBV11-3	TRBJ2-2	CASSPTDSFAGELFF	TGTGCCAGCAGCCCCACGGACAGTTTTGCCGGGGAGCTGTTTTTT
.	.	17	TRBV7-2	TRBJ2-1	CASSLALLRGKVYEQFF	TGTGCCAGCAGCTTAGCGCTTCTCAGGGGCAAGGTTTATGAGCAGTTCTTC
.	.	13	TRBV10-3	TRBJ1-1	CAISGQVNTEAFF	TGTGCCATCAGTGGACAGGTGAACACTGAAGCTTTCTTT
.	.	17	TRBV19	TRBJ1-5	CASSPLTGVYSNQPQHF	TGTGCCAGTAGTCCCCTCACGGGGGTTTATAGCAATCAGCCCCAGCATTTT
TRBD1	.	16	TRBV6-6	TRBJ2-1	CASSYPRDRGHYEQFF	TGTGCCAGCAGTTACCCCCGGGACAGGGGGCATTATGAGCAGTTCTTC
.	.	14	TRBV15	TRBJ2-1	CATTPSASYNEQFF	TGTGCCACCACCCCAAGTGCGTCATACAATGAGCAGTTCTTC
TRBD2	.	16	TRBV7-2	TRBJ2-5	CASSRASGRLQETQYF	TGTGCCAGCAGCCGGGCTAGCGGGAGACTCCAAGAGACCCAGTACTTC
.	.	17	TRBV6-6	TRBJ2-5	CASSRPVIARNQETQYF	TGTGCCAGCAGTCGCCCCGTGATAGCGCGCAATCAAGAGACCCAGTACTTC
.	.	14	TRBV27	TRBJ1-6	CASGKTENNSPLHF	TGTGCCAGCGGCAAGACAGAGAATAATTCACCCCTCCACTTT
TRBD1	.	14	TRBV27	TRBJ1-5	CASGRQGANQPQHF	TGTGCCAGCGGACGGCAGGGGGCCAATCAGCCCCAGCATTTT
.	once	15	TRBV7-8	TRBJ1-4	CASSSEGLRDEKLFF	TGTGCCAGCAGCTCCGAGGGTTTAAGGGATGAAAAACTGTTTTTT
TRBD1	.	14	TRBV11-2	TRBJ1-5	CASSPGTGLSEVHF	TGTGCCAGCAGCCCCGGGACAGGGCTTTCGGAGGTTCATTTT
.	.	15	TRBV19	TRBJ1-3	CASSRQLTSGNTIYF	TGTGCCAGTAGCAGACAGCTTACCTCTGGAAACACCATATATTTT
.	.	14	TRBV2	TRBJ1-3	CASSESSGRNTIYF	TGTGCCAGCAGTGAAAGTTCAGGAAGAAACACCATATATTTT
TRBD1	.	11	TRBV29-1	TRBJ2-1	CSANTGETHFF	TGCAGCGCGAACACAGGGGAAACTCATTTCTTC
TRBD1	.	15	TRBV10-3	TRBJ2-7	CAISEDRDRAYEQYF	TGTGCCATCAGTGAGGATCGGGACAGGGCCTACGAGCAGTACTTC
.	.	14	TRBV6-1	TRBJ2-1	CASSDTNRQNEQFF	TGTGCCAGCAGTGATACTAATCGGCAGAATGAGCAGTTCTTC
.	.	14	TRBV10-3	TRBJ2-3	CAISDAGSTDTQYF	TGTGCCATCAGTGATGCGGGAAGCACAGATACGCAGTATTTT